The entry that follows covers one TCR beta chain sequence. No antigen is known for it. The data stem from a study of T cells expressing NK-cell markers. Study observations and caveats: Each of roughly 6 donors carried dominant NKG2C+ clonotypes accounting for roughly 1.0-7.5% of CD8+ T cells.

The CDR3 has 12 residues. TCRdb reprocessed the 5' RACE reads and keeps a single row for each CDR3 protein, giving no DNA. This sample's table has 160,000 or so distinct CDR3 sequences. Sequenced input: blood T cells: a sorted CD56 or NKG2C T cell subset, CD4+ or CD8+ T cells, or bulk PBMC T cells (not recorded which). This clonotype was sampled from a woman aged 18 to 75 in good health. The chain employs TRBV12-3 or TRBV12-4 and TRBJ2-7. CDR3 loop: CASSFITYEQYF.